The TCR beta chain under discussion was sequenced for a study of blood T cell repertoires in COVID-19. Study context: Some COVID-19 samples were acute and others convalescent; all came from the United States, Italy and Spain. T cells, B-cell-depleted T cells, or PBMCs provided the cDNA or gDNA that served as material.

CDR3 length: 12 residues. Trimming removed 9 bases from V and 9 bases from J, with 17 bases in between. This clone was picked up one time. Original processing methods: Reference gene primer amplification gave estimated nucleated cell counts. Data came from immunoSEQ multiplex PCR; TCRdb stores just in-frame clones and leaves some out. V and J calls and clone size come straight from that table; D and trimming were deduced from the DNA. This table holds roughly 330,000 clones, about 83% found once. The chain combines TRBV12-3 or TRBV12-4 with TRBJ1-2; maybe TRBD1 (6 bases). The sequenced material came from peripheral blood. The clonotype comes from a woman in her forties or fifties with acute or convalescent COVID-19. The CDR3 is CASSRSGDRYTF. The CDR3 DNA is TGTGCCAGTTCTCGTTCAGGGGATCGCTACACCTTC.